Listed here are 32 T cell receptor beta chains from one sample, sequenced in a study of blood T cell repertoires in COVID-19. Produced via immunoSEQ multiplex PCR; TCRdb's table is partial and in-frame only. The sample has some 73,000 clones; more than 60% are singletons. Sample: peripheral blood. The origin of the receptors is a man in his sixties with acute or convalescent COVID-19.

The table lists this clone with many counts. V and J are TRBV18 and TRBJ1-4; D unresolved. The CDR3 is 14 residues long. Germline CDR1 reads KGHSH; CDR2 reads LQKENI. The V gene lost 1 base and the J gene lost 8 bases, with 11 bases spanning the gap. CDR3 sequence: CASSPQAGNEKLFF. Written as DNA, the CDR3 is TGTGCCAGCTCACCACAAGCCGGTAACGAAAAACTGTTTTTT.

The genes are TRBV5-1 and TRBJ1-1; TRBD1 agrees at 7 bases. The CDR3 spans 17 residues. Losses at the gene ends were 4 bases for V and 1 base for J; bases not matched to a gene: 13. Germline values: CDR1 SGHRS, CDR2 YFSETQ. CDR3 region: CASSEYRGLLGNTEAFF. In DNA form, the CDR3 reads TGCGCCAGCAGCGAGTACAGGGGTCTGCTGGGGAACACTGAAGCTTTCTTT.

The sample holds many counts of this clone. The gene calls are TRBV5-1 and TRBJ1-6, with 11 bases that match TRBD1. Germline V gives CDR1 SGHRS, CDR2 YFSETQ. This CDR3 has 15 residues. Unmatched junction bases numbered 8, after V lost 5 bases and J lost 10 bases. CDR3 nucleotide sequence: TGCGCCAGCAGTATTCGGGACAGGGGGATGTCACCCCTCCACTTT. Translating it yields CASSIRDRGMSPLHF.

CDR3 DNA: TGTGCCAGCAGCTCCATCTTGGGGGGGAACTCCTACGAGCAGTACTTC. It is translated as CASSSILGGNSYEQYF. This rearrangement joins TRBV7-9 to TRBJ2-7, with 7 nucleotides matching TRBD2. The CDR3 sequence is 16 residues long. Germline V gene data show CDR1 as SEHNR and CDR2 as FQNEAQ (reference sequence). The V and J ends lost 4 bases and 0 bases, in that order; junction bases with no gene match: 9.

In this sample, this clone turned up once. A much larger clone sits a single nucleotide away, making a read error possible. Other nucleotide sequences from this sample produce the same CDR3. This rearrangement joins TRBV20-1 to TRBJ1-1; possibly TRBD1 for D (5 bases). The germline V gene has CDR1 DFQATT and CDR2 SNEGSKA (reference sequence). CDR3 size: 10 residues. The chain's CDR3 is CSARDGGAFF. The DNA of the CDR3 is TGCAGTGCTAGGGACGGGGGAGCTTTTTTT.

The rearrangement links TRBV11-2 to TRBJ2-6; tentatively, D is TRBD2 (5 bases). V dropped 8 bases and J dropped 1 base, with 9 bases sitting between them. CDR1 SGHAT and CDR2 FQNNGV come from the germline V gene. The CDR3 contains 14 residues. CDR3 coding DNA: TGTGCCAGCGCCCGGGGATCTGGGGCCAACGTCCTGACTTTC. Residues: CASARGSGANVLTF.

The chain combines TRBV6-5 with TRBJ1-2, with D perhaps TRBD1 (5 bases). Germline CDR1 is MNHEY and CDR2 is SVGAGI. The CDR3 totals 14 residues. Trimming took off 6 bases at V and 5 bases at J, with 16 bases between the two ends. The CDR3 DNA follows: TGTGCCAGCAGGATGGACAACCCCACATATGGCTACACCTTC. Its translation: CASRMDNPTYGYTF.

This chain links TRBV5-1 with TRBJ2-5; maybe TRBD2 (5 bases). Germline assignment: CDR1 SGHRS and CDR2 YFSETQ. The CDR3 sequence is 13 residues long. The V end lost 3 bases, the J end lost 5 bases, and 11 bases lay between the germline ends. CDR3 region: CASSYARRETQYF. The CDR3 bases are TGCGCCAGCAGCTATGCAAGGAGGGAGACCCAGTACTTC.

This clone was detected only a few times. The chain links TRBV11-3 to TRBJ2-1, with 7 bases identical to TRBD2. CDR3 length: 12 amino acids. Germline values: CDR1 SGHNT, CDR2 YENEEA. V lost 3 bases to trimming and J lost 12 bases; unmatched junction nucleotides: 5. CDR3 DNA: TGTGCCAGCAGCTTTGGACCGGGAGGGCAGTTCTTC. Translation: CASSFGPGGQFF.

This chain connects TRBV15 to TRBJ1-1, with D perhaps TRBD1 (6 bases). V lost 1 base, J lost 5 bases, and 17 bases lay in between. Germline CDR1 LNHNV, CDR2 YYDKDF (reference sequence). The CDR3 totals 16 residues. This CDR3 is CATSRGLRGMYTEAFF. The CDR3 DNA reads as TGTGCCACCAGCAGAGGACTCAGGGGCATGTATACTGAAGCTTTCTTT.

V gene TRBV28 combines with J gene TRBJ2-5, with 8 nucleotides matching TRBD1. Per germline, CDR1 MDHEN and CDR2 SYDVKM. J lost 5 bases, V lost 1 base, and 6 bases had no gene match. The CDR3 runs to 15 residues. The CDR3: CASSLSGGRAETQYF. The CDR3 DNA sequence: TGTGCCAGCAGTTTATCAGGGGGCAGGGCTGAGACCCAGTACTTC.

The CDR3 protein is CASRAGRVMNTEAFF. Written as DNA, the CDR3 is TGTGCCAGCAGGGCAGGGCGTGTCATGAACACTGAAGCTTTCTTT. The J gene is TRBJ1-1, the V gene TRBV6-6, with a weak D call TRBD1 (5 bases). The CDR3 extends over 15 amino acids. Trimming removed 6 bases from V and 0 bases from J, with 14 bases in between. Germline V gene sequence: CDR1 MNHNY, CDR2 SVGAGI (reference sequence).

The chain uses TRBV7-9 and TRBJ2-4; TRBD2 agrees at 10 bases. The CDR3 runs to 15 residues. Germline CDR1 is SEHNR and CDR2 is FQNEAQ (reference sequence). V dropped 7 bases and J dropped 4; count of bases not matched to a gene: 7. The CDR3 loop reads CASTSSGGTKNIQYF. CDR3 DNA sequence: TGTGCCAGCACCTCTAGCGGGGGTACGAAAAACATTCAGTACTTC.

The V gene is TRBV3-1 (or the pseudogene TRBV3-2), the J gene TRBJ2-2; D unresolved. V shed 11 bases and J shed 5 bases, with 15 bases lying between them. CDR1 is LGHDT, CDR2 YNNKEL, per germline (reference sequence). The CDR3 is 13 amino acids. The CDR3 reads CAFGSGNTGELFF. As DNA, the CDR3 is TGTGCCTTCGGATCGGGTAATACCGGGGAGCTGTTTTTT.

The chain joins TRBV5-4 to TRBJ2-1; 7 bases line up with TRBD2. J was trimmed by 0 bases and V by 4 bases; bases with no gene match: 4. The germline V gene has CDR1 SGHNT and CDR2 YYREEE (reference sequence). This CDR3 contains 15 residues. CDR3 amino acids: CASSPGGYSYNEQFF. CDR3 sequence (DNA): TGTGCCAGCAGCCCGGGGGGTTACTCCTACAATGAGCAGTTCTTC.

The chain has TRBV7-2 and TRBJ2-7, with 8 bases matching TRBD2. V lost 3 bases, J lost 3 bases, and 4 bases stayed unmatched. This CDR3 is 14 amino acids long. Germline lookup yields CDR1 SGHTA and CDR2 FQGNSA. CDR3 bases: TGTGCCAGCAGCTTCGGCACTAGCGGCTACGAGCAGTACGTC. Translation gives CASSFGTSGYEQYV.

The chain recombines TRBV14 with TRBJ2-7, with 9 bases matching TRBD1. The V gene end was trimmed by 2 bases and the J gene end by 2 bases; junction bases not matched to a gene: 4. The CDR3 runs to 15 residues. Germline-derived CDR1 and CDR2 are SGHDN and FVKESK. The chain's CDR3 is CASSQRQGGTYEQYF. CDR3 nucleotides: TGTGCCAGCAGCCAACGACAGGGGGGGACCTACGAGCAGTACTTC.

The chain combines TRBV6-5 with TRBJ1-1, with TRBD1 identical over 8 bases. The CDR3 covers 14 residues. With V trimmed by 6 bases and J by 1 base, 4 bases remained unmatched. From germline, CDR1 is MNHEY and CDR2 SVGAGI. The CDR3 DNA reads TGTGCCAGCAGACCGGGACAGGAGAACACTGAAGCTTTCTTT. Translation: CASRPGQENTEAFF.

This clone has a handful of counts. Other DNA sequences within the sample encode an identical CDR3. The V gene is TRBV5-1, the J gene TRBJ1-4, with no clear D. The V gene's germline CDR1 is SGHRS and CDR2 YFSETQ. The V and J ends lost 0 bases and 0 bases respectively, with 6 bases between them. The CDR3 contains 15 residues. CDR3 amino acids: CASSLGAATNEKLFF. CDR3 coding DNA: TGCGCCAGCAGCTTGGGCGCTGCAACTAATGAAAAACTGTTTTTT.

This chain uses TRBV5-6 with TRBJ1-1, with D unresolved. V lost 6 bases and J lost 0, with 9 bases in between. The CDR3 extends over 13 amino acids. CDR1 is SGHDT and CDR2 is YYEEEE in the germline V gene. CDR3 loop: CASIDTLNTEAFF. The CDR3 DNA follows: TGTGCCAGCATCGACACTCTGAACACTGAAGCTTTCTTT.

The chain uses TRBV24-1 and TRBJ1-5; 7 bases map to TRBD1. CDR1 is KGHDR, CDR2 SFDVKD, per germline. The junction had 10 bases not matched to a gene; V was cut back by 4 bases and J by 5 bases. The CDR3 runs to 16 residues. This CDR3 is CATSEFDRVKDQPQHF. The CDR3 DNA follows: TGTGCCACCAGTGAATTTGACAGGGTAAAAGATCAGCCCCAGCATTTT.

CDR3 amino acids: CASSLSAGEGETQYF. The CDR3 DNA sequence: TGTGCCAGCAGCCTCTCAGCGGGAGAAGGGGAGACCCAGTACTTC. J is TRBJ2-5 and V is TRBV5-4; 8 bases are a match to TRBD2. Trimming at V came to 4 bases and at J to 5 bases, leaving 10 bases not matched to a gene. The CDR3 is 15 residues long. Germline V gene data show CDR1 as SGHNT and CDR2 as YYREEE (reference sequence).

The CDR3 region is CASSQGLAGGEVEQFF. CDR3 bases: TGTGCCAGCAGCCAAGGTCTAGCGGGAGGGGAAGTTGAGCAGTTCTTC. The V gene is TRBV3-1 (or the pseudogene TRBV3-2), the J gene TRBJ2-1, with TRBD2 matching 12 bases. This CDR3 spans 16 amino acids. Germline V gene lookup returns CDR1 LGHDT and CDR2 YNNKEL (reference sequence). V trimming: 1 base; J trimming: 9 bases; junction bases outside the gene matches: 7.

The genes are TRBV6-2 or TRBV6-3 and TRBJ2-1; TRBD2 matches at 12 bases. Germline assignment: CDR1 MNHEY and CDR2 SVGEGT. The CDR3 is 16 amino acids. Germline trimming cut 4 bases from V and 8 bases from J; bases unmatched to any gene: 9. Here the CDR3 reads CASSFPSGGANDEQFF. The CDR3 DNA is TGTGCCAGCAGTTTTCCTAGCGGGGGGGCCAATGATGAGCAGTTCTTC.

The chain links TRBV5-1 to TRBJ1-2; 7 bases are shared with TRBD1. Germline CDR1 and CDR2: SGHRS and YFSETQ. This CDR3 region has 14 residues. Losses at the gene ends were 0 bases for V and 2 bases for J; bases not matched to a gene: 1. The CDR3, as DNA: TGCGCCAGCAGCTTGGGGGACAGCAACTATGGCTACACCTTC. As protein: CASSLGDSNYGYTF. The whole variable domain, filled in from reference TRBV5-1 and TRBJ1-2, reads KAGVTQTPRYLIKTRGQQVTLSCSPISGHRSVSWYQQTPGQGLQFLFEYFSETQRNKGNFPGRFSGRQFSNSRSEMNVSTLELGDSALYLCASSLGDSNYGYTFGSGTRLTVV.

This chain connects TRBV5-1 to TRBJ2-1; TRBD1 aligns across 7 bases. CDR3 length: 14 residues. Germline V gene data show CDR1 as SGHRS and CDR2 as YFSETQ. Trimming cost V 3 bases and J 3 bases; bases outside gene matches: 3. In DNA form, the CDR3 reads TGCGCCAGCAGCTCCGGGACAGACTACAATGAGCAGTTCTTC. Protein product: CASSSGTDYNEQFF. Full variable domain (rest looked up from reference TRBV5-1 and TRBJ2-1): KAGVTQTPRYLIKTRGQQVTLSCSPISGHRSVSWYQQTPGQGLQFLFEYFSETQRNKGNFPGRFSGRQFSNSRSEMNVSTLELGDSALYLCASSSGTDYNEQFFGPGTRLTVL.

The chain combines TRBV7-3 with TRBJ2-5; TRBD1 is a possible D gene (5 bases). This CDR3 region has 13 residues. Trimming took 3 bases from V and 5 from J, leaving 10 bases between them. The germline V gene has CDR1 SGHTA and CDR2 FQGTGA. CDR3: CASSFSHRETQYF. The CDR3 nucleotides are TGTGCCAGCAGCTTCTCGCACAGGGAGACCCAGTACTTC.

This clone was counted a single time. J is TRBJ1-2 and V is TRBV19, with 9 bases that match TRBD1. The V and J ends lost 4 bases and 6 bases, in that order; junction bases with no gene match: 6. The germline CDR1 and CDR2 sequences are LNHDA and SQIVND (reference sequence). The CDR3 runs 14 residues. The CDR3 DNA is TGTGCCAGTAGTACCTACGGGACAGGGAATGGCTACACCTTC. It encodes CASSTYGTGNGYTF.

Points on this clone: Other nucleotide sequences from this sample produce the same CDR3. This chain links TRBV5-1 with TRBJ2-1, with TRBD2 as a possible D gene (6 bases). The CDR3 contains 13 residues. Germline V CDR1 and CDR2: SGHRS, YFSETQ. Trimming stripped 4 bases from V and 5 bases from J, with 10 bases between. The CDR3: CASSLDYNNEQFF. The DNA of the CDR3 is TGCGCCAGCAGCCTGGACTACAACAATGAGCAGTTCTTC.

In this sample, this clone turned up a few times. V and J are TRBV2 and TRBJ2-1, with TRBD1 as a possible D gene (5 bases). Per germline, CDR1 SNHLY and CDR2 FYNNEI. V was clipped by 2 bases and J by 9 bases, with 17 bases between them. This CDR3 is built from 15 residues. CDR3: CASSEIGAGMSEQFF. The CDR3 nucleotides read TGTGCCAGCAGTGAAATTGGGGCAGGGATGAGTGAGCAGTTCTTC.

The table lists this clone with a few counts. The V gene is TRBV5-1, the J gene TRBJ1-3; 8 nucleotides match TRBD1. The trim removed 5 bases at V and 3 bases at J, leaving 4 bases unmatched. The CDR3 length is 14 residues. The germline gives CDR1 SGHRS, CDR2 YFSETQ. The CDR3 DNA reads as TGCGCCAGCAGTCTGGACAGGGATGGAAACACCATATATTTT. Residues: CASSLDRDGNTIYF.

The chain links TRBV5-4 to TRBJ1-2; D is possibly TRBD1 (6 bases). The V end was cut by 4 bases, the J end by 0 bases, with 10 bases between. Germline assignment: CDR1 SGHNT and CDR2 YYREEE (reference sequence). The CDR3 has 14 amino acids. The CDR3 region is CASSGWTANYGYTF. DNA of the CDR3: TGTGCCAGCAGCGGCTGGACAGCTAACTATGGCTACACCTTC.